This TCR beta chain was documented in a study of cytomegalovirus exposure and HLA in healthy donors. Comments on this clone: What it recognizes is unknown.

Healthy bone marrow donors formed the donor group. Findings and caveats of the study: Earlier analysis looked at TCR beta V segments, and most were productive about 87% or about 30% of the time.

The CDR3 sequence is 17 residues long. Trimming shortened V by 6 bases and J by 0 bases, and 15 bases separated the two germline ends. The germline V gene has CDR1 MDHEN and CDR2 SYDVKM. It was with 60 Vbeta and 13 Jbeta primers that the PCR ran. Authors' data handling: An analysis that came later counted 77 million or so unique TCR beta chains, approximately 12 million shared. Using immunoSEQ multiplex PCR, the repertoire was profiled, and TCRdb retains in-frame clones only, with some absent. V and J calls plus clone size are reproduced from that table; the DNA served to infer D and trimming. The table includes 150,000 to 200,000 clones, about 81% detected once.

Sequenced input: PBMCs. This chain connects TRBV28 to TRBJ2-6; perhaps TRBD2 as D (6 bases). This sequence originates from a man between 18 and 29 years old in good health and CMV-seronegative. The CDR3 DNA sequence: TGTGCCAGCAGCCTAGCGTACTCGACCTCTGGGGCCAACGTCCTGACTTTC. Translating gives CASSLAYSTSGANVLTF.